This section outlines one T cell receptor (beta chain) sequence together with its context. The antigen is undetermined. The sample originates from a study of memory CD4+ T cells and cytomegalovirus serostatus. In the study overall: This sample comes from healthy Belgian adults, under 10 CMV seropositive, roughly 22 seronegative. Study results and caveats: Each of some 67 CMV-associated TCRbeta sequences occurred in one to five individuals. The CMV-associated TCR signature appears largely within the CD4+ memory repertoire.

The CDR3 runs 13 residues. V was shortened by 7 bases and J by 3 bases, with 12 bases between the two germline ends. Germline values: CDR1 MNHNY, CDR2 SVGAGI (reference sequence). Assay: immunoSEQ multiplex PCR; the TCRdb copy retains only in-frame clones and omits some. The sample has about 80,000 clones, about 85% seen once. Single viable CD3+CD4+CD8-CD45RO+ cells were sorted as the memory CD4+ T cells. The material sequenced was memory CD4+ T cells from blood. The clonotype originates from an adult in good health and CMV-seronegative. The rearrangement links TRBV6-6 to TRBJ1-2; unclear D gene. The CDR3, as DNA: TGTGCCAGCACCCCGTCTCTAGACTATGGCTACACCTTC. This translates into CASTPSLDYGYTF.